The T cell receptor (beta chain) under discussion was sequenced for a study of cytomegalovirus exposure and HLA in healthy donors. The germline V gene encodes CDR1 MDHEN and CDR2 SYDVKM. Trimming took 6 bases from V and 3 from J; bases not matched to a gene: 6. There are 15 residues in the CDR3. The data were produced by immunoSEQ multiplex PCR, yet TCRdb's version contains in-frame clones alone and is incomplete. Of tens of thousands of clones listed, 80% to 85% are singletons. On this clone: The target antigen is unknown.

General observations from the study: Some public TCRs appeared in many individuals, while most sequences were rare.

The sample consisted of PBMCs. V and J are TRBV28 and TRBJ1-5; 9 nucleotides line up with TRBD1. The receptor was isolated from a young woman in good health and CMV-seropositive. The CDR3 loop is CASSRGQGINQPQHF. For the CDR3, the DNA is TGTGCCAGCAGCCGGGGACAGGGTATCAATCAGCCCCAGCATTTT.